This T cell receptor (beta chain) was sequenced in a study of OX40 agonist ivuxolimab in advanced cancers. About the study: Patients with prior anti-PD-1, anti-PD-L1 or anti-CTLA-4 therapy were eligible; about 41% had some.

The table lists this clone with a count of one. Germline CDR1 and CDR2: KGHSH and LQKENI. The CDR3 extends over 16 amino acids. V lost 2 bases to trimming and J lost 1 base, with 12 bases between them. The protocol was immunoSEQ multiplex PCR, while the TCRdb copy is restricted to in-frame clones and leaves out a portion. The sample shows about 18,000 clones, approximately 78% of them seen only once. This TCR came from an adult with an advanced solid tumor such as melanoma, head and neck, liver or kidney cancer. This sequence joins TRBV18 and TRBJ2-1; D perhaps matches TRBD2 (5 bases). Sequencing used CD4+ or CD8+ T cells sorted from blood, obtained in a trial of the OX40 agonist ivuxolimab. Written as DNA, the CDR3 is TGTGCCAGCTCACCAGGGCCCGGGGAGTCCTACAATGAGCAGTTCTTC. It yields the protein CASSPGPGESYNEQFF.